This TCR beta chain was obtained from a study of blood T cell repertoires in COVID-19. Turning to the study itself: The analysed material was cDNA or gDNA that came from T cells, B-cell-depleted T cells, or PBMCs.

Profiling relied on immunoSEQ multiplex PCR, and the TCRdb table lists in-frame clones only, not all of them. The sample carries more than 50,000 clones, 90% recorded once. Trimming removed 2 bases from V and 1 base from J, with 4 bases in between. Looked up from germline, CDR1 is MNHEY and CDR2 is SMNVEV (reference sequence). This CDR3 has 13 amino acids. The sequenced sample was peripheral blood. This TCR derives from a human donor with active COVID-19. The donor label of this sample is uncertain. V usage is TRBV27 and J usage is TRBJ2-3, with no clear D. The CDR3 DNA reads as TGTGCCAGCAGTTTAGAGGGCACAGATACGCAGTATTTT. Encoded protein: CASSLEGTDTQYF.